This T cell receptor (beta chain) appears in the sequencing data of a study of OX40 agonist ivuxolimab in advanced cancers. Findings of the study overall: On average, CD8+ T cells showed a greater number of expanded clones than CD4+. There was clonal expansion of CD4+ and CD8+ blood T cells by week 6 at 0.1 to 3.0 mg/kg.

The CDR3 has 16 amino acids. V was cut by 1 base and J by 0 bases, with 9 bases left in between. From germline, CDR1 is KGHSY and CDR2 FQNENV. TCRdb keeps only in-frame clones here, not all; method: immunoSEQ multiplex PCR. The sample consists of 20,000 to 25,000 clones, approximately 70% of them appearing once. In the case of this clone: Its specificity is not known.

This chain links TRBV16 with TRBJ2-2; D is ambiguous. This receptor was obtained from an adult with an advanced solid tumor such as melanoma, head and neck, liver or kidney cancer. The sequences come from CD4+ or CD8+ T cells sorted from blood, collected in a trial of the OX40 agonist ivuxolimab. The CDR3 DNA reads TGTGCCAGCAGCCAATTAGACTTCCCGAACACCGGGGAGCTGTTTTTT. Amino acids: CASSQLDFPNTGELFF.